In its sample, the clone carrying this T cell receptor beta chain was seen a few times. The method was immunoSEQ multiplex PCR; TCRdb's version includes in-frame clones alone and lacks a portion of them. This table has about 240,000 clones, around 87% appearing once. This entry comes from a study of blood T cell repertoires in COVID-19. CDR3 length equals 14 residues. Germline V lookup: CDR1 SGHTA, CDR2 FQGNSA. V lost 5 bases, J lost 4 bases, and 3 bases stayed unmatched. This receptor was obtained from a woman aged 40 to 50 with acute COVID-19. The genes are TRBV7-2 and TRBJ2-7; the match to TRBD2 covers 12 bases. The sample was PBMCs or T cells enriched from blood (not recorded which). CDR3 in DNA: TGTGCCAGCAGCAGCGGGACTAGCGGGTACGAGCAGTACTTC. Protein sequence: CASSSGTSGYEQYF.